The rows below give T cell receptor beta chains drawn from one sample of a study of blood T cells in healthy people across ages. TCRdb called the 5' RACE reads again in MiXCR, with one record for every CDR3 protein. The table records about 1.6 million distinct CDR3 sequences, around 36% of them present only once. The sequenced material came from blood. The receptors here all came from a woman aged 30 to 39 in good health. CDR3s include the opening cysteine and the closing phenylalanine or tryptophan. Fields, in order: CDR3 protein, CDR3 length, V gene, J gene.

CASRLYLANGNEQFF	15	TRBV5-1	TRBJ2-1
CSARDPTSGFYNEQFF	16	TRBV20-1	TRBJ2-1
CASRAPSAVQETLYF	15	TRBV6-2/TRBV6-3	TRBJ2-5
CASSEGRQTNQPQHF	15	TRBV6-1	TRBJ1-5
CASTLTGGYEKLFF	14	TRBV12-3/TRBV12-4	TRBJ1-4
CANTREGRVSDTQYF	15	TRBV9	TRBJ2-3
CASSQEGQGWGIQYF	15	TRBV5-1	TRBJ2-4
CASSLGLDFNEQFF	14	TRBV11-2	TRBJ2-1
CASSLASAGGRETLYF	16	TRBV7-9	TRBJ2-5
CASSQGGGRANTQYF	15	TRBV3-1	TRBJ2-3
CASSQVFGDEQFF	13	TRBV4-1	TRBJ2-1
CSASGWGSTDTQYF	14	TRBV20-1	TRBJ2-3
CSVVRLTDTQYF	12	TRBV29-1	TRBJ2-3
CAGSQVGTSSNEQFF	15	TRBV4-1	TRBJ2-1
CSARIYSGGNYNEQFF	16	TRBV20-1	TRBJ2-1
CALSGQGKTDTQYF	14	TRBV28	TRBJ2-3
CASKGRGGETQYF	13	TRBV6-2/TRBV6-3	TRBJ2-5
CASSLRDSGNSPLHF	15	TRBV7-6	TRBJ1-6
CASSSVPSGSTGELFF	16	TRBV12-3/TRBV12-4	TRBJ2-2
CASSGGRGRSGANVLTF	17	TRBV25-1	TRBJ2-6
CSVGTGGSRYGYTF	14	TRBV29-1	TRBJ1-2
CASSSPGYGYEQYF	14	TRBV7-9	TRBJ2-7
CASSLGREIHYGYTF	15	TRBV5-1	TRBJ1-2
CASSPGSRFILWANVLTF	18	TRBV9	TRBJ2-6
CASRDTNSYEQYF	13	TRBV27	TRBJ2-7
CSVGRDSPGARETQYF	16	TRBV29-1	TRBJ2-5
CASSFRGTAKNIQYF	15	TRBV5-6	TRBJ2-4
CASSHPQGTKGEQYF	15	TRBV4-1	TRBJ2-7
CSASGTEYNEQFF	13	TRBV20-1	TRBJ2-1
CASSWDSVRSPLHF	14	TRBV6-5	TRBJ1-6
CSASLGYYEQYF	12	TRBV20-1	NA
CSARDGGEGVETEVFF	16	TRBV20-1	TRBJ1-1
CASSLLGQYNEQFF	14	TRBV12-3/TRBV12-4	TRBJ2-1
CASSVGPSGRSTDTQYF	17	TRBV9	TRBJ2-3
CASSYGSGGGDAQYF	15	TRBV5-1	TRBJ2-5
CASRATGGTNTEAFF	15	TRBV7-2	TRBJ1-1
CAGSPLDRLNTEAFF	15	TRBV4-1	TRBJ1-1
CASSLGVITEAFF	13	TRBV5-5	TRBJ1-1
CASSLEREDAFF	12	TRBV5-1	TRBJ1-1
CAWGRGGALKTQYF	14	TRBV30	TRBJ2-5
CASSPLPTNEKLFF	14	TRBV27	TRBJ1-4
CASSHGGGPSYEQYF	15	TRBV3-1	TRBJ2-7
CATSRDRGVAGLSYEQYF	18	TRBV15	TRBJ2-7
CASSFDTFANTGELFF	16	TRBV5-1	TRBJ2-2
CSARGQGGTDTQYF	14	TRBV20-1	TRBJ2-3
CASSPAGLAFNEQFF	15	TRBV6-2/TRBV6-3	TRBJ2-1
CASSLRQGGSNEQFF	15	TRBV5-4	TRBJ2-1
CAISDSLGEETQFF	14	TRBV10-3	NA
CASSQKRGTTDTQYF	15	TRBV3-1	TRBJ2-3
CATSKEQGIGTQYF	14	TRBV15	TRBJ2-5
CASSSGQGALGRTEAFF	17	TRBV5-1	TRBJ1-1
CASSTREPDTQYF	13	TRBV21-1	TRBJ2-3
CASGTPDRNYGYTF	14	TRBV2	TRBJ1-2
CASSLGGGHYNEQFF	15	TRBV7-2	TRBJ2-1